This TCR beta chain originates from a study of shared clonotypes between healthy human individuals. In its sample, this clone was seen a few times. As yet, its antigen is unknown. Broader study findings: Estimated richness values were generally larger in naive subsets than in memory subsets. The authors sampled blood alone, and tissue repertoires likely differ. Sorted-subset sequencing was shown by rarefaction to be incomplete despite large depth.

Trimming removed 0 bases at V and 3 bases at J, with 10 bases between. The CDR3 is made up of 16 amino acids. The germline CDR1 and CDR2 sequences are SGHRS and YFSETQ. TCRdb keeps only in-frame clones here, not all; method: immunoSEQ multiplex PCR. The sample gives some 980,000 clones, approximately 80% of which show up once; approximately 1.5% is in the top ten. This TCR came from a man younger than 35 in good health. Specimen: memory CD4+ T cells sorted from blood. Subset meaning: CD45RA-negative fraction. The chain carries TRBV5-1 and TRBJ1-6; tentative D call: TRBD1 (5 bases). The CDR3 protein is CASSLEGPFYNSPLHF. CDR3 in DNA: TGCGCCAGCAGCTTGGAGGGGCCCTTCTATAATTCACCCCTCCACTTT.